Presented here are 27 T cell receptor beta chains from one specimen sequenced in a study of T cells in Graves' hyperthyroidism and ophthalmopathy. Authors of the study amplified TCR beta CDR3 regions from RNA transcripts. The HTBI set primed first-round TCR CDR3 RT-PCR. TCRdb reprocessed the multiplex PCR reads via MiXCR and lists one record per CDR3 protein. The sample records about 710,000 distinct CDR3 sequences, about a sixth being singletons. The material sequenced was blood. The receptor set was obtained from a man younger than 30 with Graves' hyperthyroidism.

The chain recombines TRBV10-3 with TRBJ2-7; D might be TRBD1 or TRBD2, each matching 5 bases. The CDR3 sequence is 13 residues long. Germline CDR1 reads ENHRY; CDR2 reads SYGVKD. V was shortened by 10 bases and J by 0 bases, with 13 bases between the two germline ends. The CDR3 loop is CATEGRRSYEQYF. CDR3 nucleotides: TGTGCCACCGAGGGACGGCGCTCCTACGAGCAGTACTTC.

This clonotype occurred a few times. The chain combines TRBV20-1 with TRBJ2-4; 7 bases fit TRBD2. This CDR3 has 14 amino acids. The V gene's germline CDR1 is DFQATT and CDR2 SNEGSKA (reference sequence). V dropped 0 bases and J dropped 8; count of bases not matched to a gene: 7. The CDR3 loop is CSARDRVGRDIQYF. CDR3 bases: TGCAGTGCTAGAGATCGGGTAGGGAGGGACATTCAGTACTTC.

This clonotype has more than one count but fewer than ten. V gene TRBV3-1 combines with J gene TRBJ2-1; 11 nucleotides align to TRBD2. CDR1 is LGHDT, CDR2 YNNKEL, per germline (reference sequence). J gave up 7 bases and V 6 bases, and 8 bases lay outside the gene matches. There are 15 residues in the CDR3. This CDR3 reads CASRPLAGVSNEQFF. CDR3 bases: TGTGCCAGCAGGCCACTAGCGGGAGTGAGTAATGAGCAGTTCTTC.

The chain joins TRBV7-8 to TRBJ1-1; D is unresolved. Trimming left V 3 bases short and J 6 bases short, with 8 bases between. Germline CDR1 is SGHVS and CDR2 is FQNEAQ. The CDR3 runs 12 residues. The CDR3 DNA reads TGTGCCAGCAGCTTGGACCGCGCTGAAGCTTTCTTT. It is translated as CASSLDRAEAFF.

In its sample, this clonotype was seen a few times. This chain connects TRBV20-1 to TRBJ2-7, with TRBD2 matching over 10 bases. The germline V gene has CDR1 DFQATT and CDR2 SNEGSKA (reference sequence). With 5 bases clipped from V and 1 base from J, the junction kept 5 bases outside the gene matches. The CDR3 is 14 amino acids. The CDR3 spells CSAPKREGSYEQYF. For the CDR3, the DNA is TGCAGTGCTCCAAAGCGGGAGGGTTCCTACGAGCAGTACTTC.

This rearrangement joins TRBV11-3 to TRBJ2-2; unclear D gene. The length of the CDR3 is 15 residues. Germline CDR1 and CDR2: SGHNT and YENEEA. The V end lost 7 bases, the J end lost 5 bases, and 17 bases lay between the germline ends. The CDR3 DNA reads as TGTGCCAGCACCCCGGGTGGGGTGTCAACCGGGGAGCTGTTTTTT. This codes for CASTPGGVSTGELFF.

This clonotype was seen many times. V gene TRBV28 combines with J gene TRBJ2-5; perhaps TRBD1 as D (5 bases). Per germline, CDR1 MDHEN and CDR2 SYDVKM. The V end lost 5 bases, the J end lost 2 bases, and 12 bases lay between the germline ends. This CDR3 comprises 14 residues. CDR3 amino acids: CASSPDIYQETQYF. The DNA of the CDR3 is TGTGCCAGCAGTCCGGACATATATCAAGAGACCCAGTACTTC. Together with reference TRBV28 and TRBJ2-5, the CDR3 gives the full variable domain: DVKVTQSSRYLVKRTGEKVFLECVQDMDHENMFWYRQDPGLGLRLIYFSYDVKMKEKGDIPEGYSVSREKKERFSLILESASTNQTSMYLCASSPDIYQETQYFGPGTRLLVL.

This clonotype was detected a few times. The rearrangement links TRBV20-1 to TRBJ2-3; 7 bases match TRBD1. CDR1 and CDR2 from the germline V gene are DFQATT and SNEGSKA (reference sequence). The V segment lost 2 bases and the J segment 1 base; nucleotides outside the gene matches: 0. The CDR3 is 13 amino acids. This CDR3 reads CSARTGGTDTQYF. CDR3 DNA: TGCAGTGCTAGAACAGGGGGCACAGATACGCAGTATTTT.

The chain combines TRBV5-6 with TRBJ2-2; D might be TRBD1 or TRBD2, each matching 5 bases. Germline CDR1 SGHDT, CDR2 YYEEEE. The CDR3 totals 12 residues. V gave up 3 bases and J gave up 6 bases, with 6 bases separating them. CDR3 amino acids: CASSWGSGELFF. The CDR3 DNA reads TGTGCCAGCAGCTGGGGGTCCGGGGAGCTGTTTTTT.

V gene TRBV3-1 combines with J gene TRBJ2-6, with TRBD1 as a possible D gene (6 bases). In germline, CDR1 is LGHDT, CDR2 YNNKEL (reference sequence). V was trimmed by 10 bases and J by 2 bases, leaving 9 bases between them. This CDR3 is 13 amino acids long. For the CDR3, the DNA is TGTGCCACCTGGGGGCCTGGGGCCAACGTCCTGACTTTC. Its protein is CATWGPGANVLTF. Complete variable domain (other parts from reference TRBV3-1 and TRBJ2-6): DTAVSQTPKYLVTQMGNDKSIKCEQNLGHDTMYWYKQDSKKFLKIMFSYNNKELIINETVPNRFSPKSPDKAHLNLHINSLELGDSAVYFCATWGPGANVLTFGAGSRLTVL.

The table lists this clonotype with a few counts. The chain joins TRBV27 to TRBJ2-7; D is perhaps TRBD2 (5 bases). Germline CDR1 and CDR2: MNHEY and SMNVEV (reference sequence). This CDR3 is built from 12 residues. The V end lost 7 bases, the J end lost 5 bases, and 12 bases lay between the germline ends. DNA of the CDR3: TGTGCCAGCAAAAAGGTCGGGGACGAGCAGTACTTC. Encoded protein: CASKKVGDEQYF.

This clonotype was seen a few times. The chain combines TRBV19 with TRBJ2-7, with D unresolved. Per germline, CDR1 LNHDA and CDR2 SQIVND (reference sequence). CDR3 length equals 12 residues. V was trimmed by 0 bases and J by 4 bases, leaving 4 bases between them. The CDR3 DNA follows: TGTGCCAGTAGTATAGAGTGGTACGAGCAGTACTTC. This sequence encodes CASSIEWYEQYF.

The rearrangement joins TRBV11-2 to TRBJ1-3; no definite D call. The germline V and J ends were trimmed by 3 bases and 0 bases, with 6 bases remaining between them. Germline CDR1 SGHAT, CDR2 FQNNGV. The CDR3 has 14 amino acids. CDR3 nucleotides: TGTGCCAGCAGCTTTCAGATCTCTGGAAACACCATATATTTT. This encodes CASSFQISGNTIYF.

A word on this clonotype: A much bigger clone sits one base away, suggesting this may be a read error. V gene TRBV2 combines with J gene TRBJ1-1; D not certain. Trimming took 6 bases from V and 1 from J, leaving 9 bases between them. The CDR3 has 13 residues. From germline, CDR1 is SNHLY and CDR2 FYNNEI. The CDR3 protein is CASSYEGNTEAFF. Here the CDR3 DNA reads TGTGCCAGCAGCTACGAAGGGAACACTGAAGCTTTCTTT.

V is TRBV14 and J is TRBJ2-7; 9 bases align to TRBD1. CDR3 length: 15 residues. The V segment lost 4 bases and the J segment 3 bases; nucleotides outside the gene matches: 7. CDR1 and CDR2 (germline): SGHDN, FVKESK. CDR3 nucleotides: TGTGCCAGCAGCCTTCGCGGGACAGGGAACTACGAGCAGTACTTC. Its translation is CASSLRGTGNYEQYF.

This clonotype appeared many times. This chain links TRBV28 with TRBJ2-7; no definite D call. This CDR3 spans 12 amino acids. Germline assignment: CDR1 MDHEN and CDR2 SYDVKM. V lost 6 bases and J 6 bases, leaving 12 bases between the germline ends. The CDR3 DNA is TGTGCCAGCAGAACTCGGACGGGCGAGCAGTACTTC. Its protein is CASRTRTGEQYF.

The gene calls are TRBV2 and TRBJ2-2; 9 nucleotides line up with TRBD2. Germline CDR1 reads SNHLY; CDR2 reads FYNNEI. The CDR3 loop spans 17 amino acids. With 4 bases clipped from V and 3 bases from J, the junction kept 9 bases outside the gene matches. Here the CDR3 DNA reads TGTGCCAGCAGTGTCCGGGCGGGAGGGATCGACACCGGGGAGCTGTTTTTT. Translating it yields CASSVRAGGIDTGELFF.

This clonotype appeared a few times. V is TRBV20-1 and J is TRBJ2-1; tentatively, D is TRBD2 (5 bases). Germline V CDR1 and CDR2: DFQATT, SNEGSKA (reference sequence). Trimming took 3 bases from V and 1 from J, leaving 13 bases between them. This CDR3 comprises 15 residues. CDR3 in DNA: TGCAGTGCTAGCGGGCGGGCCCTTTCCTACAATGAGCAGTTCTTC. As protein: CSASGRALSYNEQFF.

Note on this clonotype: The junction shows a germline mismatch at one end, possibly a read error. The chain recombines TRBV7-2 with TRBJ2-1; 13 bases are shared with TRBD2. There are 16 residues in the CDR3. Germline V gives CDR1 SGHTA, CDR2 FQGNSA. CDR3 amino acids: CASSLGLAGPNNEQFF. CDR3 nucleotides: TGCGCCAGCAGCCTGGGACTAGCGGGGCCTAACAATGAGCAGTTCTTC.

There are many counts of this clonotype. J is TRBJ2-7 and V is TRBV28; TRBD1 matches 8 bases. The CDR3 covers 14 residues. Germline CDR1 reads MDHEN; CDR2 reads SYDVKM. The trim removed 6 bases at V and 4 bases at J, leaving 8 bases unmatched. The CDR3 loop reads CASSGPDRGYEQYF. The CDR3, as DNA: TGTGCCAGCAGCGGACCTGACAGGGGATACGAGCAGTACTTC.

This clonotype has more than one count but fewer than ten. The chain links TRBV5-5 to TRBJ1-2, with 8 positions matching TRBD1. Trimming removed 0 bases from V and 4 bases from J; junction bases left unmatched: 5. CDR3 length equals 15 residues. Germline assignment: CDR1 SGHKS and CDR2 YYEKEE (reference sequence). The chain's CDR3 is CASSLGTGSIYGYTF. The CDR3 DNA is TGTGCCAGCAGCTTGGGGACAGGGTCTATCTATGGCTACACCTTC.

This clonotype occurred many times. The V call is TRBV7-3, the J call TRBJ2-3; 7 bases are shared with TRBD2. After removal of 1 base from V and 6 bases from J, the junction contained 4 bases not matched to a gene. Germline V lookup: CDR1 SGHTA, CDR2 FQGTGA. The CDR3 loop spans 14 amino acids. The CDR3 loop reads CASSLNIGGDTQYF. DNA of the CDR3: TGTGCCAGCAGCTTAAATATCGGGGGGGATACGCAGTATTTT. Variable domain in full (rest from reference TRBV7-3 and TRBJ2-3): GAGVSQTPSNKVTEKGKYVELRCDPISGHTALYWYRQSLGQGPEFLIYFQGTGAADDSGLPNDRFFAVRPEGSVSTLKIQRTERGDSAVYLCASSLNIGGDTQYFGPGTRLTVL.

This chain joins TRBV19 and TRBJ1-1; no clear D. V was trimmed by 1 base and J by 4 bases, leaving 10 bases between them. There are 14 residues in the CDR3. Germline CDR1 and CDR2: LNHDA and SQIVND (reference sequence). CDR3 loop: CASSIGRQFTEAFF. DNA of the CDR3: TGTGCCAGTAGTATAGGACGCCAGTTCACTGAAGCTTTCTTT.

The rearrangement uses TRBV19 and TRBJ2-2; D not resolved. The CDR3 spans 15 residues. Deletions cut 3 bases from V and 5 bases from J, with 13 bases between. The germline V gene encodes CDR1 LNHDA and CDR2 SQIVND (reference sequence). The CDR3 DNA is TGTGCCAGTAGTATTGCAGGTTTCGGGACCGGGGAGCTGTTTTTT. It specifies CASSIAGFGTGELFF.

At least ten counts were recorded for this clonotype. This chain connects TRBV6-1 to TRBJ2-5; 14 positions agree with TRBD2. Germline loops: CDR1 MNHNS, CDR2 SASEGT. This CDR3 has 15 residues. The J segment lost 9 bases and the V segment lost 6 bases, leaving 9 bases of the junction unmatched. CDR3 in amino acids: CASRRGLAGAGAQYF. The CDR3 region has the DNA TGTGCCAGCAGAAGGGGACTAGCGGGAGCAGGAGCCCAGTACTTC.

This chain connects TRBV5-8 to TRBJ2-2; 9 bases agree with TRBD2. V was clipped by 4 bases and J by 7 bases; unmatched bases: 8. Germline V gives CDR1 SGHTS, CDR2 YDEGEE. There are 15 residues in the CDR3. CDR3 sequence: CASSQGLARDGELFF. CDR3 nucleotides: TGTGCCAGCAGCCAAGGACTAGCGAGGGACGGGGAGCTGTTTTTT.

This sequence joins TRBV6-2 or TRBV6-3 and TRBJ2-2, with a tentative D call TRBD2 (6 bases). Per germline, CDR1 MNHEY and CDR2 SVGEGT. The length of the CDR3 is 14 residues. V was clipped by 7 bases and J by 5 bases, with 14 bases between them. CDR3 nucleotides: TGTGCCAGCACCACTCCGGGAGTAACCGGGGAGCTGTTTTTT. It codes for CASTTPGVTGELFF.